The rows below give T cell receptor beta chains drawn from one sample of a study of shared clonotypes between healthy human individuals. The protocol was immunoSEQ multiplex PCR, while the TCRdb copy is restricted to in-frame clones and leaves out a portion. The sample consists of millions of clones, roughly 95% of them appearing once. Sequenced sample: naive CD4+ T cells sorted from blood. The receptors come from a man aged 18 to 29 in good health. CDR3s leave out the opening cysteine and the closing phenylalanine or tryptophan.

CDR3aa: ASSQGGTYNEQF
v_gene: TRBV4-2
j_gene: TRBJ2-1

CDR3aa: ASSQDLDGGLIEQY
v_gene: TRBV4-1
j_gene: TRBJ2-7

CDR3aa: ASSPGLAIAYEQY
v_gene: TRBV5-4
j_gene: TRBJ2-7

CDR3aa: ASSQLQGLSSYNEQF
v_gene: TRBV4-1
j_gene: TRBJ2-1

CDR3aa: AISDPRWGANYGYT
v_gene: TRBV10-3
j_gene: TRBJ1-2

CDR3aa: ASSYPGPPD
v_gene: TRBV28
j_gene: TRBJ2-5

CDR3aa: ASRPDRVSYEQY
v_gene: TRBV27
j_gene: TRBJ2-7

CDR3aa: ASSQGSLAGSTDTQY
v_gene: TRBV4-3
j_gene: TRBJ2-3

CDR3aa: ASSPGTSGMQTQY
v_gene: TRBV7-2
j_gene: TRBJ2-5

CDR3aa: ASSTGTRASGELF
v_gene: TRBV6-5
j_gene: TRBJ2-2

CDR3aa: ASSPFPPGNTEAF
v_gene: TRBV18
j_gene: TRBJ1-1

CDR3aa: ASSLAGGIPTGEQY
v_gene: TRBV5-1
j_gene: TRBJ2-5

CDR3aa: ASSGNYRGRVTNEKLF
v_gene: TRBV6-1
j_gene: TRBJ1-4

CDR3aa: ASKGQGILDEQF
v_gene: TRBV2
j_gene: TRBJ2-1

CDR3aa: ASSLGQITGELF
v_gene: TRBV5-1
j_gene: TRBJ2-2

CDR3aa: ASSSRLGSGSQETQY
v_gene: TRBV7-2
j_gene: TRBJ2-5

CDR3aa: ASTLVADTQY
v_gene: TRBV7-9
j_gene: TRBJ2-3

CDR3aa: ASSQAATGELF
v_gene: TRBV4-3
j_gene: TRBJ2-2

CDR3aa: ASSRDRGTQY
v_gene: TRBV5-1
j_gene: TRBJ2-3